This T cell receptor beta chain was captured by sequencing in a study of CD8+ T cells in alopecia areata. Study-level background: Tofacitinib administration persisted for 6 to 18 months, succeeded by 6 months off drug.

General study findings and limits: Sequencing of scalp samples also captures resident alphabeta T cells of normal skin. A great number of expanded lesional clones endured in scalp and blood during tofacitinib. Alopecia totalis/universalis scalp especially showed more expanded CD8+ clones than normal scalp.

Trimming removed 8 bases from V and 8 bases from J, with 12 bases in between. Germline lookup yields CDR1 SNHLY and CDR2 FYNNEI. The length of the CDR3 is 11 residues. The authors extracted RNA and reverse transcribed it into cDNA as the sequencing template. The method was immunoSEQ multiplex PCR; TCRdb's version includes in-frame clones alone and lacks a portion of them. The sample holds 90,000 to 120,000 clones, about four fifths seen once. On this clone itself: The target antigen is unknown.

The treatment: oral pan-JAK inhibitor, 5-10 mg twice daily. This specimen consisted of CD8+ T cells sorted from blood, obtained at week 24, from a patient treated with tofacitinib. This receptor was obtained from a human donor with alopecia areata. The chain carries TRBV2 and TRBJ1-2, with D tentatively TRBD1 (5 bases). DNA of the CDR3: TGTGCCAGCCCGTCCGGGACCGGCTACACCTTC. This gives the protein CASPSGTGYTF.